In its sample, the clone carrying this T cell receptor (beta chain) was seen many times. As yet, its antigen is unknown. These data come from a study of T cells in Graves' hyperthyroidism and ophthalmopathy. Regarding the study as a whole: Most clonotypes expanded in the thyroid (above 0.001) were also present in blood.

Using RNA transcripts as the source, TCR beta CDR3 regions were amplified. Initially, a first-round RT-PCR of the TCR CDR3 employed the HTBI primer set. MiXCR, run by TCRdb on the multiplex PCR reads, gives a single entry per CDR3 protein. The sample shows fewer than 850,000 distinct CDR3 sequences, around 16% of them seen only once. The CDR3 consists of 13 residues. V lost 2 bases, J lost 5 bases, and 8 bases lay in between. The germline gives CDR1 SGHTA, CDR2 FQGNSA. The gene calls are TRBV7-2 and TRBJ2-3; D ambiguous. The receptor comes from a man aged 45-60 years with Graves' hyperthyroidism. Source material: blood. The CDR3 reads CASSLSVRDTQYF. The CDR3 DNA follows: TGTGCCAGCAGCTTATCTGTGAGAGATACGCAGTATTTT.